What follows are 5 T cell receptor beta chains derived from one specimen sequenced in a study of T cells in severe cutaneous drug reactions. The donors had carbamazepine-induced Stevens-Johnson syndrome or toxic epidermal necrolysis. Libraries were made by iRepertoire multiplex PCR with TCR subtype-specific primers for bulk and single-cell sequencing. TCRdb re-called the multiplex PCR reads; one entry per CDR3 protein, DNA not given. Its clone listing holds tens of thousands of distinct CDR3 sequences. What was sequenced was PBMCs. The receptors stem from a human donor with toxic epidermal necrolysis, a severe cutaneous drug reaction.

This CDR3 reads CSVNTGTSSYEQYF. The rearrangement uses TRBV29-1 and TRBJ2-7; TCRdb calls TRBD1, which cannot be checked without DNA. This CDR3 is 14 amino acids long. The germline V gene has CDR1 SQVTM and CDR2 ANQGSEA.

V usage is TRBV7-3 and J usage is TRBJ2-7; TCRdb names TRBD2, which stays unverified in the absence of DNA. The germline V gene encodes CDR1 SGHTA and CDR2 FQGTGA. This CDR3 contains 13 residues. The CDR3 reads CASSLWTGYEQYF.

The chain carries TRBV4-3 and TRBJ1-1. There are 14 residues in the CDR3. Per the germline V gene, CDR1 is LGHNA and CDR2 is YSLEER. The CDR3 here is CASSQDVGVDEAFF.

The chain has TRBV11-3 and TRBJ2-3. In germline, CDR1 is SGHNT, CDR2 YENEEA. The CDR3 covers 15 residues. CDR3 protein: CASSLEASRMDTQYF.

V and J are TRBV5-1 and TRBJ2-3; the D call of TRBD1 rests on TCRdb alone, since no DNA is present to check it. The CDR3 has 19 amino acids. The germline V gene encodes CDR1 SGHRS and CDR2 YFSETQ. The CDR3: CASSTRPRQASSFTDTQYF. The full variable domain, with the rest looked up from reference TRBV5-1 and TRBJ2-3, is KAGVTQTPRYLIKTRGQQVTLSCSPISGHRSVSWYQQTPGQGLQFLFEYFSETQRNKGNFPGRFSGRQFSNSRSEMNVSTLELGDSALYLCASSTRPRQASSFTDTQYFGPGTRLTVL.